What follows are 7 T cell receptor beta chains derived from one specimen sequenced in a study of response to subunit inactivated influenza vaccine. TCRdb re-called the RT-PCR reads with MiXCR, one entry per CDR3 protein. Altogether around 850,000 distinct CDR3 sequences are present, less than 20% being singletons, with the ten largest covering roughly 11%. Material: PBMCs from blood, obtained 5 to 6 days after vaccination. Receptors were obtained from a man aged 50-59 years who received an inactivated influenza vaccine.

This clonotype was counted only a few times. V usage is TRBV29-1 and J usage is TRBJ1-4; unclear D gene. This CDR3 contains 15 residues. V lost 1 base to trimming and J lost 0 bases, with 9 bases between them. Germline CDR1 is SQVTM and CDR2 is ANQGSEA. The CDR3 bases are TGCAGCGTTGAAGCGTCGACGGCAACTAATGAAAAACTGTTTTTT. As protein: CSVEASTATNEKLFF.

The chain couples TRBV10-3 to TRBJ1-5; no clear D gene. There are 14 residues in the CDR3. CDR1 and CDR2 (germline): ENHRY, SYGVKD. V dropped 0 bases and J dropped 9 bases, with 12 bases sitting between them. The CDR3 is CAISESGGPRPQHF. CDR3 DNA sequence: TGTGCCATCAGTGAGTCGGGAGGGCCGAGGCCCCAGCATTTT.

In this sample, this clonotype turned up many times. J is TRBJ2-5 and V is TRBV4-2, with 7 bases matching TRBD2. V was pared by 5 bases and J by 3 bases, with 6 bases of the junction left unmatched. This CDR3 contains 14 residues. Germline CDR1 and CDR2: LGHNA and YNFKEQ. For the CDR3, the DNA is TGTGCCAGCAGCATGCGGGGAGGGGAAGAGACCCAGTACTTC. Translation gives CASSMRGGEETQYF.

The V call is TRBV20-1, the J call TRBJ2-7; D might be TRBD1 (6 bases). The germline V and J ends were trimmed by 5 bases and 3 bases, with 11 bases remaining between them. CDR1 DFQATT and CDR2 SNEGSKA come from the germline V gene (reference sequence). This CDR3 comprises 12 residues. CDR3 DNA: TGCAGTGCTGTGGGACAAGTCTACGAGCAGTACTTC. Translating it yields CSAVGQVYEQYF.

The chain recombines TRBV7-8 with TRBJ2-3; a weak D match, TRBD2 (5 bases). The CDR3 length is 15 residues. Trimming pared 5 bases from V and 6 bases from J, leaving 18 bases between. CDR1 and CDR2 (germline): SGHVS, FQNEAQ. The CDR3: CASSPYLTTGDTQYF. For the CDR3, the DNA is TGTGCCAGCAGCCCCTACCTGACTACCGGTGATACGCAGTATTTT.

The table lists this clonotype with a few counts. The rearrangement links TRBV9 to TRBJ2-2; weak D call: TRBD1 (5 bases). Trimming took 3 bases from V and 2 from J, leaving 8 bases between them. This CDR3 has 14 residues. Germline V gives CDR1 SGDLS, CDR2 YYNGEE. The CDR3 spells CASSATVNTGELFF. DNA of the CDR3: TGTGCCAGCAGCGCGACAGTTAACACCGGGGAGCTGTTTTTT. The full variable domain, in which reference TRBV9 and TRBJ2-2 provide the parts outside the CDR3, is DSGVTQTPKHLITATGQRVTLRCSPRSGDLSVYWYQQSLDQGLQFLIQYYNGEERAKGNILERFSAQQFPDLHSELNLSSLELGDSALYFCASSATVNTGELFFGEGSRLTVL.

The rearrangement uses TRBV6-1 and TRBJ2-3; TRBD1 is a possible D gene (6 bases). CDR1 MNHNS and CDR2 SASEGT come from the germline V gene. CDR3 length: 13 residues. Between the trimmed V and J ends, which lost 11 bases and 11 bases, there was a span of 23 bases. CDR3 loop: CARRLGQFKEQYF. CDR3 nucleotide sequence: TGTGCCCGCCGATTAGGACAGTTCAAGGAGCAGTATTTT.